This TCR beta chain comes out of a study of cytomegalovirus exposure and HLA in healthy donors. Across the whole study: Roughly 89 million unique TCR sequences came from HLA-typed donors in an early release. Among the roughly 430 genotyped donors, approximately 80% were placed in the Caucasian-associated ancestry cluster. Notes on the study in general: In a later analysis, an Asian-associated ancestry cluster reportedly showed fewer N-insertions than the roughly 700-donor mean.

The table lists this clone with a count of one. What it recognizes is unknown. The PCR ran on 60 Vbeta and 13 Jbeta primers. Produced via immunoSEQ multiplex PCR; TCRdb's table is partial and in-frame only. The data show tens of thousands of clones, approximately 80% seen once. CDR1 is SGHVS, CDR2 FNYEAQ, per germline. The J segment lost 9 bases and the V segment lost 1 base, leaving 6 bases of the junction unmatched. This CDR3 has 14 amino acids. Input material: PBMCs. The receptor's source is a man aged 25 to 40 in good health and CMV-seronegative. The rearrangement joins TRBV7-6 to TRBJ1-5; 7 bases map to TRBD1. For the CDR3, the DNA is TGTGCCAGCAGCTTAGAGCTAAACAGGGGGCCCCAGCATTTT. Its protein is CASSLELNRGPQHF.